What follows is one T cell receptor beta chain and its context. These data come from a study of blood T cell repertoires in COVID-19. Study summary: Acute-phase and convalescent COVID-19 samples originated in the United States, Italy and Spain.

Repertoires were generated with immunoSEQ multiplex PCR, while TCRdb's copy carries only in-frame clones and drops some. Of 300,000 or so clones in the sample, roughly 86% were seen once. The V end was cut by 3 bases, the J end by 7 bases, with 12 bases between. The CDR3 loop spans 13 amino acids. From germline, CDR1 is LGHDT and CDR2 YNNKEL (reference sequence). This receptor was obtained from a woman in her forties or fifties who had been exposed to COVID-19. The chain links TRBV3-1 (or the pseudogene TRBV3-2) to TRBJ2-5; maybe TRBD2 (7 bases). Specimen: PBMCs or T cells enriched from blood (not recorded which). CDR3 DNA sequence: TGTGCCAGCAGCCAGGGGGGGGCGGGGACCCAGTACTTC. It yields the protein CASSQGGAGTQYF.